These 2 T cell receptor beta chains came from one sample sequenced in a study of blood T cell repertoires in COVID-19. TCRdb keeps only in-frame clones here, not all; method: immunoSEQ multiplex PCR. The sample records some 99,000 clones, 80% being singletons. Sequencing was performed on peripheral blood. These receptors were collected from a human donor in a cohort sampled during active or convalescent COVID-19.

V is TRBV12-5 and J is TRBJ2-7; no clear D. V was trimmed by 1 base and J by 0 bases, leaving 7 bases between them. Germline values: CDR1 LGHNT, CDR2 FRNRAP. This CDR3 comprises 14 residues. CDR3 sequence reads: CASGLDLYSYEQYF. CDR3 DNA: TGTGCTAGTGGTTTGGACCTCTACTCCTACGAGCAGTACTTC. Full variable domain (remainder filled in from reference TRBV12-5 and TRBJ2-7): DARVTQTPRHKVTEMGQEVTMRCQPILGHNTVFWYRQTMMQGLELLAYFRNRAPLDDSGMPKDRFSAEMPDATLATLKIQPSEPRDSAVYFCASGLDLYSYEQYFGPGTRLTVT.

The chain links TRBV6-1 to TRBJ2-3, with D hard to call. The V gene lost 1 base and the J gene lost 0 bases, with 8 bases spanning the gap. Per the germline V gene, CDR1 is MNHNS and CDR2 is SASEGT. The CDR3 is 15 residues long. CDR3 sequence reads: CASSEVGFSTDTQYF. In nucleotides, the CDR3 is TGTGCCAGCAGTGAAGTCGGGTTTAGCACAGATACGCAGTATTTT.